The T cell receptor (beta chain) described here comes from a study of T cell responses to AZD1222 COVID-19 vaccine. Looking at the study overall: Researchers grouped second doses given at about 4 or about 12 weeks into one pool.

As concerns this clone: As yet, its antigen is unknown.

Sequenced by immunoSEQ multiplex PCR; TCRdb stores in-frame clones only, minus some. This sample has around 79,000 clones, with nearly 90% found just once. General study results and limits: Repertoires were obtained only post-peak T cell response. After two AZD1222 doses, spike-specific TCR breadth and depth rose versus day 0. It should be noted that donors were predominantly white British and more often female, and clonal diversity was possibly underestimated.

The receptor comes from an adult in good health. Here the sequenced sample was peripheral blood, taken on day 0 of AZD1222 vaccination.

CDR3: CASSPRGQGGSGNTIYF. Written as DNA, the CDR3 is TGTGCCAGCTCACCACGCGGGCAGGGGGGATCTGGAAACACCATATATTTT. The J gene is TRBJ1-3, the V gene TRBV18, with 7 positions matching TRBD1. The CDR3 loop spans 17 amino acids. Looked up from germline, CDR1 is KGHSH and CDR2 is LQKENI. V lost 1 base and J lost 1; bases outside the gene matches: 7.